Listed below are T cell receptor beta chains from one sample, sequenced in a study of CD8 T cells in Susac syndrome. MiXCR was run by TCRdb on the immunoSEQ multiplex PCR reads, yielding one entry per CDR3 protein. Of approximately 74,000 distinct CDR3 sequences in the sample, under 95% were seen once. The specimen sequenced was CD4+ T cells from PBMCs. The source is a human donor with Susac syndrome. Each CDR3 is given with its conserved first and last residue. D genes are given only for firm matches. Expanded clones are given a class, and other clones once, few, many or no size at all.

v_gene: TRBV9
d_gene: TRBD1
j_gene: TRBJ1-1
abundance: NA
CDR3nt: TGTGCCAGCAGCCCGGCAGGGGGCATGACTGAAGCTTTCTTT
CDR3aa: CASSPAGGMTEAFF

v_gene: TRBV5-1
d_gene: NA
j_gene: TRBJ2-5
abundance: NA
CDR3nt: TGCGCCAGCAGCCCTGGGACCCCGGGGAGAGAGACCCAGTACTTC
CDR3aa: CASSPGTPGRETQYF

v_gene: TRBV6-2/TRBV6-3
d_gene: NA
j_gene: TRBJ2-6
abundance: NA
CDR3nt: TGTGCCAGCAGTTCATCAGGGGCCGTCTCTGGGGCCAACGTCCTGACTTTC
CDR3aa: CASSSSGAVSGANVLTF

v_gene: TRBV7-9
d_gene: NA
j_gene: TRBJ2-3
abundance: NA
CDR3nt: TGTGCCAGTGGGACATCCACAGATACGCAGTATTTT
CDR3aa: CASGTSTDTQYF

v_gene: TRBV20-1
d_gene: NA
j_gene: TRBJ1-5
abundance: NA
CDR3nt: TGCAGTGCTGAGGCCGGGGGGCGGTTGGATCAGCCCCAGCATTTT
CDR3aa: CSAEAGGRLDQPQHF

v_gene: TRBV12-3/TRBV12-4
d_gene: TRBD2
j_gene: TRBJ2-1
abundance: NA
CDR3nt: TGTGCCAGCAGTCCGGGACTAGCGGGACACAATGAGCAGTTCTTC
CDR3aa: CASSPGLAGHNEQFF

v_gene: TRBV5-1
d_gene: TRBD1
j_gene: TRBJ2-3
abundance: NA
CDR3nt: TGCGCCAGCAGCGACGGGACAGGGACAGATACGCAGTATTTT
CDR3aa: CASSDGTGTDTQYF

v_gene: TRBV11-1
d_gene: TRBD2
j_gene: TRBJ2-1
abundance: NA
CDR3nt: TGTGCCAGCAGCTTAGATTTGGGACTAGCGGGAAAGATAGGTGCCTACAATGAGCAGTTCTTC
CDR3aa: CASSLDLGLAGKIGAYNEQFF

v_gene: TRBV12-3/TRBV12-4
d_gene: TRBD2
j_gene: TRBJ2-3
abundance: NA
CDR3nt: TGTGCCAGCAGTGACCTAGCGGGGAGCGGAACAGATACGCAGTATTTT
CDR3aa: CASSDLAGSGTDTQYF

v_gene: TRBV6-2/TRBV6-3
d_gene: NA
j_gene: TRBJ2-2
abundance: NA
CDR3nt: TGTGCCAGCAGGGGGCAAGACACCGGGGAGCTGTTTTTT
CDR3aa: CASRGQDTGELFF

v_gene: TRBV29-1
d_gene: TRBD2
j_gene: TRBJ2-1
abundance: few
CDR3nt: TGCAGCGTCCTAGCGGGAAGCTCCTACAATGAGCAGTTCTTC
CDR3aa: CSVLAGSSYNEQFF

v_gene: TRBV6-2/TRBV6-3
d_gene: NA
j_gene: TRBJ1-3
abundance: NA
CDR3nt: TGTGCCAGCTCCCTCAGTCATCGGATGACGGGCAACTCTGGAAACACCATATATTTT
CDR3aa: CASSLSHRMTGNSGNTIYF

v_gene: TRBV4-1
d_gene: NA
j_gene: TRBJ1-1
abundance: NA
CDR3nt: TGCGCCAGCAAACAGCCGACCACGCACATGAACACTGAAGCTTTCTTT
CDR3aa: CASKQPTTHMNTEAFF

v_gene: TRBV28
d_gene: NA
j_gene: TRBJ2-1
abundance: NA
CDR3nt: TGTGCCAGCAGCTGGGTGTTGTGGTCGGGCAGCCAAACCTACAATGAGCAGTTCTTC
CDR3aa: CASSWVLWSGSQTYNEQFF

v_gene: TRBV28
d_gene: NA
j_gene: TRBJ1-2
abundance: NA
CDR3nt: TGTGCCAGCAGTTTAAGGACAACCTATGGCTACACCTTC
CDR3aa: CASSLRTTYGYTF

v_gene: TRBV29-1
d_gene: TRBD1
j_gene: TRBJ1-4
abundance: once
CDR3nt: TGCAGCGTCCGAAGGAGGGGGCTGGGTGAAAAACTGTTTTTT
CDR3aa: CSVRRRGLGEKLFF

v_gene: TRBV29-1
d_gene: NA
j_gene: TRBJ2-5
abundance: NA
CDR3nt: TGCAGCGTTGAAGATCCCCTAGCTCGGGAGACCCAGTACTTC
CDR3aa: CSVEDPLARETQYF

v_gene: TRBV29-1
d_gene: TRBD1
j_gene: TRBJ1-5
abundance: once
CDR3nt: TGCAGCGTTCAGGGAGGGACAGGGGATCAGCCCCAGCATTTT
CDR3aa: CSVQGGTGDQPQHF

v_gene: TRBV18
d_gene: NA
j_gene: TRBJ2-1
abundance: NA
CDR3nt: TGTGCCAGCTCACCACCGGGACTGAGCTCCTACAATGAGCAGTTCTTC
CDR3aa: CASSPPGLSSYNEQFF

v_gene: TRBV5-4
d_gene: NA
j_gene: TRBJ2-3
abundance: NA
CDR3nt: TGTGCCAGCAGCCAAGAGCTTGATACGCAGTATTTT
CDR3aa: CASSQELDTQYF

v_gene: TRBV28
d_gene: TRBD1
j_gene: TRBJ1-4
abundance: NA
CDR3nt: TGTGCCAGCAGTTCAGAGCTACAGGGGGTGGCGAATGAAAAACTGTTTTTT
CDR3aa: CASSSELQGVANEKLFF

v_gene: TRBV7-8
d_gene: NA
j_gene: TRBJ2-1
abundance: NA
CDR3nt: TGTGCCAGCAGCTTAGACGGACCAACTCACAATGAGCAGTTCTTC
CDR3aa: CASSLDGPTHNEQFF

v_gene: TRBV6-5
d_gene: TRBD2
j_gene: TRBJ2-3
abundance: NA
CDR3nt: TGTGCCAGCAGGACTAGCGGGGAGGGTACGCAGTATTTT
CDR3aa: CASRTSGEGTQYF

v_gene: TRBV5-1
d_gene: NA
j_gene: TRBJ2-2
abundance: NA
CDR3nt: TGCGCCAGCACCCCGGGCGGGAACACCGGGGAGCTGTTTTTT
CDR3aa: CASTPGGNTGELFF

v_gene: TRBV6-2/TRBV6-3
d_gene: NA
j_gene: TRBJ1-3
abundance: NA
CDR3nt: TGTGCCAGCAGTTACCACGGGACATCTACAGGAAACACCATATATTTT
CDR3aa: CASSYHGTSTGNTIYF

v_gene: TRBV27
d_gene: TRBD2
j_gene: TRBJ2-1
abundance: NA
CDR3nt: TGTGCCAGCAGTCCGACTAGCGGGATACTCAATGAGCAGTTCTTC
CDR3aa: CASSPTSGILNEQFF

v_gene: TRBV5-1
d_gene: NA
j_gene: TRBJ1-3
abundance: NA
CDR3nt: TGCGCCAGCAGCTTGGACGTCAGGGGAGGAAGAAACACCATATATTTT
CDR3aa: CASSLDVRGGRNTIYF

v_gene: TRBV6-2/TRBV6-3
d_gene: NA
j_gene: TRBJ1-5
abundance: NA
CDR3nt: TGTGCCAGCAGTTTGACAATGTTCAATCAGCCCCAGCATTTT
CDR3aa: CASSLTMFNQPQHF

v_gene: TRBV24-1
d_gene: TRBD2
j_gene: TRBJ2-1
abundance: NA
CDR3nt: TGTGCCACTGGGGCAACGGGACTAGCTGAGGATGAGCAGTTCTTC
CDR3aa: CATGATGLAEDEQFF

v_gene: TRBV6-5
d_gene: NA
j_gene: TRBJ1-5
abundance: NA
CDR3nt: TGTGCCAGCAGGATTGGCAGCAATCAGCCCCAGCATTTT
CDR3aa: CASRIGSNQPQHF

v_gene: TRBV12-3/TRBV12-4
d_gene: NA
j_gene: TRBJ2-3
abundance: NA
CDR3nt: TGTGCCAGCGGAATCGACAGACCAGATACGCAGTATTTT
CDR3aa: CASGIDRPDTQYF

v_gene: TRBV28
d_gene: NA
j_gene: TRBJ2-7
abundance: NA
CDR3nt: TGTGCCAGCAGACGCCAGGGGCGGGAGCCCTACGAGCAGTACTTC
CDR3aa: CASRRQGREPYEQYF

v_gene: TRBV9
d_gene: NA
j_gene: TRBJ2-7
abundance: once
CDR3nt: TGTGCCAGCAGCGTAAGTTCGCGTGGGGGCCCCTACGAGCAGTACTTC
CDR3aa: CASSVSSRGGPYEQYF

v_gene: TRBV12-3/TRBV12-4
d_gene: NA
j_gene: TRBJ1-1
abundance: NA
CDR3nt: TGTGCCAGCAGTCAACAGGGAAGTATCGACATAGGCACTGAAGCTTTCTTT
CDR3aa: CASSQQGSIDIGTEAFF

v_gene: TRBV20-1
d_gene: NA
j_gene: TRBJ2-7
abundance: NA
CDR3nt: TGCAGTGCGCCCGGGGGGCACGAGCAGTACTTC
CDR3aa: CSAPGGHEQYF

v_gene: TRBV18
d_gene: NA
j_gene: TRBJ1-6
abundance: once
CDR3nt: TGTGCCAGCTCAATAGACAGTTTTCCACCCCTCCACTTT
CDR3aa: CASSIDSFPPLHF

v_gene: TRBV5-1
d_gene: NA
j_gene: TRBJ2-7
abundance: NA
CDR3nt: TGCGCCAGCAGCTTGGACCCAGGGTCCTACGAGCAGTACTTC
CDR3aa: CASSLDPGSYEQYF

v_gene: TRBV11-2
d_gene: NA
j_gene: TRBJ2-1
abundance: NA
CDR3nt: TGTGCCAGCAGCGCTTCACGGGACGACAACTACAATGAGCAGTTCTTC
CDR3aa: CASSASRDDNYNEQFF

v_gene: TRBV20-1
d_gene: TRBD1
j_gene: TRBJ1-1
abundance: once
CDR3nt: TGCAGTGCTAGAAGATTGCTACAGGGGGCAGATAAAACTGAAGCTTTCTTT
CDR3aa: CSARRLLQGADKTEAFF

v_gene: TRBV20-1
d_gene: TRBD2
j_gene: TRBJ2-1
abundance: NA
CDR3nt: TGCAGTGCTCGAGCTTCGGGGGGCAATGAGCAGTTCTTC
CDR3aa: CSARASGGNEQFF

v_gene: TRBV9
d_gene: NA
j_gene: TRBJ1-1
abundance: NA
CDR3nt: TGTGCCAGCAGCGTAGCTTCTGTGAACACTGAAGCTTTCTTT
CDR3aa: CASSVASVNTEAFF

v_gene: TRBV28
d_gene: TRBD1
j_gene: TRBJ1-2
abundance: NA
CDR3nt: TGTGCCAGCAGTTCCCCGGGACAGGGGAAACATGGCTACACCTTC
CDR3aa: CASSSPGQGKHGYTF

v_gene: TRBV28
d_gene: NA
j_gene: TRBJ2-5
abundance: once
CDR3nt: TGTGCCAGCAGTTTTAGGCGGCCACAAGAGACCCAGTACTTC
CDR3aa: CASSFRRPQETQYF